Listed below are T cell receptor beta chains from one sample, sequenced in a study of blood T cell repertoires in COVID-19. Measured with immunoSEQ multiplex PCR; TCRdb has only the in-frame clones, and not every one. This table has 160,000 or so clones, around 87% appearing once. Sequencing was performed on peripheral blood. The receptors come from a woman aged 40 to 50 with acute or convalescent COVID-19. CDR3s include the opening cysteine and the closing phenylalanine or tryptophan. Fields, in order: clone size, D gene, J gene, V gene, CDR3 protein, CDR3 DNA. A D gene is named only where the DNA matches it firmly. Only part of the rows carry a size: once, few, many, or a class if the clone is expanded.

clone size: .; D gene: .; J gene: TRBJ2-5; V gene: TRBV19; CDR3 protein: CASSIIFRGQETQYF; CDR3 DNA: TGTGCCAGTAGTATCATTTTTCGCGGTCAAGAGACCCAGTACTTC
clone size: .; D gene: .; J gene: TRBJ2-3; V gene: TRBV28; CDR3 protein: CASSLRADTQYF; CDR3 DNA: TGTGCCAGCAGCCTTAGAGCAGATACGCAGTATTTT
clone size: .; D gene: .; J gene: TRBJ2-3; V gene: TRBV12-5; CDR3 protein: CASGLVPGVPQYF; CDR3 DNA: TGTGCTAGTGGTTTGGTACCCGGGGTCCCGCAGTATTTT
clone size: .; D gene: .; J gene: TRBJ1-1; V gene: TRBV3-1/TRBV3-2; CDR3 protein: CASSRGPMTEAFF; CDR3 DNA: TGTGCCAGCAGCCGGGGGCCGATGACTGAAGCTTTCTTT
clone size: .; D gene: TRBD2; J gene: TRBJ2-7; V gene: TRBV5-4; CDR3 protein: CASSEPGLTYEQYF; CDR3 DNA: TGTGCCAGCAGCGAACCGGGACTAACGTACGAGCAGTACTTC
clone size: .; D gene: .; J gene: TRBJ1-1; V gene: TRBV2; CDR3 protein: CASSEGRNGGPTEAFF; CDR3 DNA: TGTGCCAGCAGTGAAGGAAGAAACGGGGGTCCCACTGAAGCTTTCTTT
clone size: .; D gene: TRBD1; J gene: TRBJ2-3; V gene: TRBV7-2; CDR3 protein: CASSRDRGADTQYF; CDR3 DNA: TGTGCCAGCAGCCGGGACAGGGGGGCAGATACGCAGTATTTT
clone size: .; D gene: .; J gene: TRBJ2-1; V gene: TRBV4-1; CDR3 protein: CASSQDRGYEQFF; CDR3 DNA: TGCGCCAGCAGCCAAGACAGGGGCTATGAGCAGTTCTTC
clone size: .; D gene: TRBD1; J gene: TRBJ2-3; V gene: TRBV4-2; CDR3 protein: CASSQEKGTGTDTQYF; CDR3 DNA: TGTGCCAGCAGCCAAGAAAAGGGGACAGGCACAGATACGCAGTATTTT
clone size: .; D gene: TRBD2; J gene: TRBJ2-3; V gene: TRBV7-3; CDR3 protein: CASSLGTSGSRSDTQYF; CDR3 DNA: TGTGCCAGCAGCCTTGGGACTAGCGGGAGTCGGTCAGATACGCAGTATTTT
clone size: .; D gene: .; J gene: TRBJ2-3; V gene: TRBV10-2; CDR3 protein: CASGEKDSWYTDTQYF; CDR3 DNA: TGCGCCAGCGGAGAAAAGGACAGCTGGTACACAGATACGCAGTATTTT
clone size: few; D gene: TRBD2; J gene: TRBJ2-5; V gene: TRBV2; CDR3 protein: CASRSPGREGQETQYF; CDR3 DNA: TGTGCCAGCAGGTCTCCCGGGCGGGAGGGACAAGAGACCCAGTACTTC
clone size: .; D gene: TRBD2; J gene: TRBJ2-1; V gene: TRBV6-6; CDR3 protein: CASRTSGDYNEQFF; CDR3 DNA: TGTGCCAGCAGGACTAGCGGGGACTACAATGAGCAGTTCTTC
clone size: .; D gene: TRBD1; J gene: TRBJ1-2; V gene: TRBV3-1/TRBV3-2; CDR3 protein: CASSPGGTGIYGYTF; CDR3 DNA: TGTGCCAGCAGCCCTGGCGGGACAGGGATATATGGCTACACCTTC